This T cell receptor beta chain originates from a study of control samples from healthy donors and cancer patients. Assay: immunoSEQ multiplex PCR; the TCRdb copy retains only in-frame clones and omits some. The sample yields 100,000 to 150,000 clones, approximately 92% seen once. Germline CDR1 and CDR2: LNHDA and SQIVND (reference sequence). The CDR3 extends over 12 amino acids. Trimming stripped 7 bases from V and 6 bases from J, with 11 bases between. The sample was PBMCs. J is TRBJ2-3 and V is TRBV19; D remains unclear. The receptor's source is an elderly man with head and neck cancer. The CDR3 DNA reads TGTGCCAGTATCATGGGTTCCGATACGCAGTATTTT. Its protein product is CASIMGSDTQYF.